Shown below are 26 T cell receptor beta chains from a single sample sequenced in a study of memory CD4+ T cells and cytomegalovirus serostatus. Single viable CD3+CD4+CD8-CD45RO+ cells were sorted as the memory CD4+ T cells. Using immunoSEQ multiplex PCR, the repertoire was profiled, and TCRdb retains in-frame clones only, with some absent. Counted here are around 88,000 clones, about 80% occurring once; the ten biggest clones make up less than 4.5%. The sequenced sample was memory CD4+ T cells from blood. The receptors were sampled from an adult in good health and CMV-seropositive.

This CDR3 is CASSIWQGENTGELFF. The CDR3 DNA sequence: TGTGCCAGTAGTATTTGGCAGGGCGAGAACACCGGGGAGCTGTTTTTT. The chain couples TRBV19 to TRBJ2-2; a weak D match, TRBD1 (5 bases). This CDR3 comprises 16 residues. Trimming cost V 3 bases and J 1 base, with 12 bases left between them. Germline CDR1 LNHDA, CDR2 SQIVND (reference sequence).

This chain's CDR3 is CASSSSVGQNTEAFF. The CDR3 coding sequence is TGTGCCAGCAGCTCGTCGGTTGGACAGAACACTGAAGCTTTCTTT. The chain uses TRBV7-2 and TRBJ1-1; the D gene is possibly TRBD1 (5 bases). V gave up 4 bases and J gave up 1 base, with 13 bases separating them. The germline V gene encodes CDR1 SGHTA and CDR2 FQGNSA. This CDR3 spans 15 amino acids.

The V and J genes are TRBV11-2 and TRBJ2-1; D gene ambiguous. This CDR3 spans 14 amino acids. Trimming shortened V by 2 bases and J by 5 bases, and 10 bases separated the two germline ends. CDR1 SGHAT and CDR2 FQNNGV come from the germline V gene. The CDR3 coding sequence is TGTGCCAGCAGCTTAACGGGCAGACACAATGAGCAGTTCTTC. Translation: CASSLTGRHNEQFF.

CDR3 residues: CASRGTVNYGYTF. In DNA, the CDR3 is TGTGCCAGCAGGGGGACAGTTAACTATGGCTACACCTTC. The chain carries TRBV6-5 and TRBJ1-2; 7 bases are a match to TRBD1. The CDR3 spans 13 residues. The ends lost 6 bases at V and 1 base at J; junction bases unmatched: 2. Germline V lookup: CDR1 MNHEY, CDR2 SVGAGI.

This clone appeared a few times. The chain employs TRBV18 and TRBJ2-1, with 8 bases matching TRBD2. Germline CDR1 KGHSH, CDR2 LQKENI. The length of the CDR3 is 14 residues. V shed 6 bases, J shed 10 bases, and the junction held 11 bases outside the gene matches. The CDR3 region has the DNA TGTGCCAGCTCCGGGACGGCGGGAGGAGGGGAGCAGTTCTTC. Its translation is CASSGTAGGGEQFF.

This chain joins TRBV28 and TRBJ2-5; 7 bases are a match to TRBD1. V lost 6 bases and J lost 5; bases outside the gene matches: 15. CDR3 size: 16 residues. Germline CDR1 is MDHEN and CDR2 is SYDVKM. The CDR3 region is CASRSPSGQYRETQYF. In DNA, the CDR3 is TGTGCCAGCAGATCTCCTTCGGGACAGTATAGGGAGACCCAGTACTTC.

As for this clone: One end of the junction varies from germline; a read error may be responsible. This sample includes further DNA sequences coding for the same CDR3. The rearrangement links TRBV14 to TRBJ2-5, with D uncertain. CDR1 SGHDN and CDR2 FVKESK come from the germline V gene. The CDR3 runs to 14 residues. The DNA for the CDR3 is TGTGCTAGCAGCCAAGATCTCCGCCAAGAGACCCAGTACTTC. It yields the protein CASSQDLRQETQYF.

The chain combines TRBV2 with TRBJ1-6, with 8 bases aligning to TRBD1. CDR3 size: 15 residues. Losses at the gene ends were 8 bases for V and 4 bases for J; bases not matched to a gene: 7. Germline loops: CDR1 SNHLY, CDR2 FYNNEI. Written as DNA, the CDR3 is TGTGCCAGCGAGCGACAGGGGCAATATAATTCACCCCTCCACTTT. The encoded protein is CASERQGQYNSPLHF. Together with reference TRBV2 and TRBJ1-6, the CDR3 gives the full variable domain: EPEVTQTPSHQVTQMGQEVILRCVPISNHLYFYWYRQILGQKVEFLVSFYNNEISEKSEIFDDQFSVERPDGSNFTLKIRSTKLEDSAMYFCASERQGQYNSPLHFGNGTRLTVT.

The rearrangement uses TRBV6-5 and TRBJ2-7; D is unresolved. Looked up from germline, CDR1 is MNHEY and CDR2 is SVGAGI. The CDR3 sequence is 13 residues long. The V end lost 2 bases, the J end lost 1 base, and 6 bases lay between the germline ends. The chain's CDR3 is CASSYTVSYEQYF. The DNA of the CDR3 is TGTGCCAGCAGTTACACGGTATCCTACGAGCAGTACTTC.

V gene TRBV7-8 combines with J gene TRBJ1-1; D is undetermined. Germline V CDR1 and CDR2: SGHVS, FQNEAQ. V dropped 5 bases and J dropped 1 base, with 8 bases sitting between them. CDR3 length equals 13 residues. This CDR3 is CASSATANTEAFF. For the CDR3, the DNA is TGTGCCAGCAGCGCGACTGCGAACACTGAAGCTTTCTTT.

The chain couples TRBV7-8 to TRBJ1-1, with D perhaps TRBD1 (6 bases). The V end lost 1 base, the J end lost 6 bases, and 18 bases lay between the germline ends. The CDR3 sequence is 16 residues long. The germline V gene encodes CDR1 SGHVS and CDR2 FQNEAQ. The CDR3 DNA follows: TGTGCCAGCAGCTTAGGACTAGGGGGTAAGCGAGCTGAAGCTTTCTTT. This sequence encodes CASSLGLGGKRAEAFF.

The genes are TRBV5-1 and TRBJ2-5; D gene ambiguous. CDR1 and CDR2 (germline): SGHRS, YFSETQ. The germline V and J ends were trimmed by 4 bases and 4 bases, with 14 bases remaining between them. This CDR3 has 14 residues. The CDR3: CASSPAPNRETQYF. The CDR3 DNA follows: TGCGCCAGCAGCCCGGCCCCTAACCGAGAGACCCAGTACTTC.

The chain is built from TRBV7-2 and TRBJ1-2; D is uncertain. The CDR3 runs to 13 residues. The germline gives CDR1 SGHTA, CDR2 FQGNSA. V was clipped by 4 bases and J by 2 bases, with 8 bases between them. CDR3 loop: CASSWPMNYGYTF. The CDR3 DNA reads TGTGCCAGCAGCTGGCCGATGAACTATGGCTACACCTTC.

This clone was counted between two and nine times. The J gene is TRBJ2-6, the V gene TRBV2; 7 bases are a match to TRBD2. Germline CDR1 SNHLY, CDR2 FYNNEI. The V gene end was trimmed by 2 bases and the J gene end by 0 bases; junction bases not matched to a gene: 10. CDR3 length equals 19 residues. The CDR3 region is CASSEWGGVTSSGANVLTF. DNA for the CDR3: TGTGCCAGCAGTGAATGGGGAGGGGTGACTAGCTCTGGGGCCAACGTCCTGACTTTC. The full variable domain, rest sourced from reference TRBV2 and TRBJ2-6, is EPEVTQTPSHQVTQMGQEVILRCVPISNHLYFYWYRQILGQKVEFLVSFYNNEISEKSEIFDDQFSVERPDGSNFTLKIRSTKLEDSAMYFCASSEWGGVTSSGANVLTFGAGSRLTVL.

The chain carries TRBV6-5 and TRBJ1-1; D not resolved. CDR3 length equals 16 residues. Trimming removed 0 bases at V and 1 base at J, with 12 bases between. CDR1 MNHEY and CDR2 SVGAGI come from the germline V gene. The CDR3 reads CASSYSGGRQNTEAFF. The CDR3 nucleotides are TGTGCCAGCAGTTACTCGGGCGGGCGGCAGAACACTGAAGCTTTCTTT.

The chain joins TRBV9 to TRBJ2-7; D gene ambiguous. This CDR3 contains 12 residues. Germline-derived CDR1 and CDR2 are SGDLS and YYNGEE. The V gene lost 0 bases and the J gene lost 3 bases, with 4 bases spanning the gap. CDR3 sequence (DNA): TGTGCCAGCAGCGTAGACAGCTACGAGCAGTACTTC. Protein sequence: CASSVDSYEQYF.

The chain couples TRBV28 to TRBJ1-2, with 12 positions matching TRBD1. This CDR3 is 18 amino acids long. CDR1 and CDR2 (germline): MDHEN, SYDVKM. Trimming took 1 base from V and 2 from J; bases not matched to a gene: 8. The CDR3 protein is CASSLSALGQGANYGYTF. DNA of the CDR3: TGTGCCAGCAGTTTATCTGCCCTGGGACAGGGGGCAAACTATGGCTACACCTTC.

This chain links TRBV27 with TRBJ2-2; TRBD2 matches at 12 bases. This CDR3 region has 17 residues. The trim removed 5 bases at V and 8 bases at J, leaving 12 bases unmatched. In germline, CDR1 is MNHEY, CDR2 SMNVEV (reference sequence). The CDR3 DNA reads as TGTGCCAGCAGTCCACACCGGACTAGCGGGATAAGGGGGGAGCTGTTTTTT. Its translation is CASSPHRTSGIRGELFF.

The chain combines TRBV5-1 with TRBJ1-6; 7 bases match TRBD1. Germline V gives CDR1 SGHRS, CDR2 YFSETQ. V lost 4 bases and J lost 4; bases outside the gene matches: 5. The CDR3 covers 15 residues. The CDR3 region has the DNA TGCGCCAGCAGCAGGGACAGCCCTTATAATTCACCCCTCCACTTT. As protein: CASSRDSPYNSPLHF.

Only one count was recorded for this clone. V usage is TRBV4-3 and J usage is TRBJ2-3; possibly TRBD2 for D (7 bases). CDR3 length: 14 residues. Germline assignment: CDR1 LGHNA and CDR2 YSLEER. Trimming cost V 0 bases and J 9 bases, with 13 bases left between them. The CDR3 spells CASSQDEGGQTQYF. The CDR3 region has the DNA TGCGCCAGCAGCCAAGATGAGGGGGGGCAAACGCAGTATTTT.

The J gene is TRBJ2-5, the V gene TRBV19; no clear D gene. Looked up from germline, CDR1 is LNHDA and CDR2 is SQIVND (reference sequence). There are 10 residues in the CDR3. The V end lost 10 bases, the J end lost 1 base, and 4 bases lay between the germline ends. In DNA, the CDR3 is TGTGCCACCCGCCAAGAGACCCAGTACTTC. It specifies CATRQETQYF.

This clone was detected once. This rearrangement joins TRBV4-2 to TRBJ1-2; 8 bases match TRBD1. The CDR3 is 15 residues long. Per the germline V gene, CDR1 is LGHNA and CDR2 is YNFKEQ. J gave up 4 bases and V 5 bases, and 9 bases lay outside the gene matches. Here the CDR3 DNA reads TGTGCCAGCAGCTCTGGACAGGGTGTGTTCTATGGCTACACCTTC. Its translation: CASSSGQGVFYGYTF.

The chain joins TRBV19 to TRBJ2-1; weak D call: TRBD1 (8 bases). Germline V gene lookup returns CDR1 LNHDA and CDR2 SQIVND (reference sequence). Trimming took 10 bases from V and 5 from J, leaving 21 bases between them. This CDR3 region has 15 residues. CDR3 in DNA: TGTGCCACTAAACGCTGGACAGGGAGGGACAATGAGCAGTTCTTC. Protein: CATKRWTGRDNEQFF.

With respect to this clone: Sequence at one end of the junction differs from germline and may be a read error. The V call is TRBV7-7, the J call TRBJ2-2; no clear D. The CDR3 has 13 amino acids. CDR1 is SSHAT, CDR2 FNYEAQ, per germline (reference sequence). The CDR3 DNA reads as TGTGCTAGCAGCTTAGAAGCCGGCGGGGAGCTGTTTTTT. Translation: CASSLEAGGELFF.

In nucleotides, the CDR3 is TGCGCCAGCGATAAAGGACAGAAAGAGACCCAGTACTTC. Its translation is CASDKGQKETQYF. The chain employs TRBV5-1 and TRBJ2-5; possible D gene TRBD1, 6 bases. Germline CDR1 SGHRS, CDR2 YFSETQ. The CDR3 consists of 13 residues. V lost 7 bases to trimming and J lost 3 bases, with 13 bases between them.

This CDR3 reads CASKSENTDTQYF. Written as DNA, the CDR3 is TGCGCCAGCAAGTCGGAAAACACAGATACGCAGTATTTT. The genes are TRBV10-1 and TRBJ2-3; D is undetermined. The CDR3 covers 13 residues. The ends were cut back, 7 bases at V and 2 bases at J, with 10 bases in the middle. Germline V gene lookup returns CDR1 WNHNN and CDR2 SYGVQD (reference sequence).